Detailed here is one TCR beta chain. This sample includes further DNA sequences coding for the same CDR3. The data originate from a study of blood T cell repertoires in COVID-19. V was pared by 3 bases and J by 1 base, with 10 bases between. CDR1 is SGHRS, CDR2 YFSETQ, per germline. The CDR3 is 15 residues long. Repertoires were generated with immunoSEQ multiplex PCR, while TCRdb's copy carries only in-frame clones and drops some. The sample has more than 200,000 clones, about 85% seen once. The sample comprised peripheral blood. This chain connects TRBV5-1 to TRBJ2-2, with a tentative D call TRBD1 (6 bases). The sequence derives from a woman older than 75 with acute or convalescent COVID-19. CDR3 region: CASSSGTRNTGELFF. The CDR3 DNA follows: TGCGCCAGCAGCTCAGGGACAAGGAACACCGGGGAGCTGTTTTTT.